The 12 T cell receptor beta chains below were found in one sample sequenced in a study of blood T cell repertoires in COVID-19. The repertoire was sequenced with immunoSEQ multiplex PCR; TCRdb's copy has only in-frame clones and lacks some. The sample holds about 200,000 clones, approximately 80% seen once. Material for sequencing was peripheral blood. All receptors derive from a human donor with acute or convalescent COVID-19. The donor label of this sample is uncertain.

This chain connects TRBV5-1 to TRBJ2-2, with TRBD2 identical over 7 bases. The CDR3 consists of 15 residues. Germline loops: CDR1 SGHRS, CDR2 YFSETQ. The trim removed 4 bases at V and 1 base at J, leaving 4 bases unmatched. CDR3 sequence: CASSALAENTGELFF. The DNA for the CDR3 is TGCGCCAGCAGCGCTCTAGCGGAGAACACCGGGGAGCTGTTTTTT. The complete variable domain, with remaining parts taken from reference TRBV5-1 and TRBJ2-2, reads KAGVTQTPRYLIKTRGQQVTLSCSPISGHRSVSWYQQTPGQGLQFLFEYFSETQRNKGNFPGRFSGRQFSNSRSEMNVSTLELGDSALYLCASSALAENTGELFFGEGSRLTVL.

The genes are TRBV7-6 and TRBJ2-1, with a tentative D call TRBD2 (6 bases). V was pared by 2 bases and J by 3 bases, with 14 bases between. The germline V gene encodes CDR1 SGHVS and CDR2 FNYEAQ. The CDR3 has 16 residues. CDR3 loop: CASSLTGGSSYNEQFF. DNA of the CDR3: TGTGCCAGCAGCTTAACTGGAGGGAGTAGCTACAATGAGCAGTTCTTC.

V gene TRBV7-9 combines with J gene TRBJ2-2; 8 nucleotides agree with TRBD1. The CDR3 sequence is 16 residues long. CDR1 is SEHNR, CDR2 FQNEAQ, per germline (reference sequence). V was clipped by 3 bases and J by 6 bases; unmatched bases: 9. For the CDR3, the DNA is TGTGCCAGCAGCTTGCGGACAGGGTCAAGTTCCGGGGAGCTGTTTTTT. Protein: CASSLRTGSSSGELFF.

This clone has just a few counts. The chain carries TRBV4-1 and TRBJ1-6, with 7 positions matching TRBD1. Trimming cost V 0 bases and J 0 bases; bases outside gene matches: 8. The CDR3 sequence is 19 residues long. Germline V gene data show CDR1 as MGHRA and CDR2 as YSYEKL. CDR3 loop: CASSQEDRSGSSYNSPLHF. The CDR3 nucleotides are TGCGCCAGCAGCCAAGAGGACAGGTCGGGGAGCTCCTATAATTCACCCCTCCACTTT.

This clone showed up just once. V gene TRBV2 combines with J gene TRBJ2-1, with D perhaps TRBD1 (5 bases). CDR1 SNHLY and CDR2 FYNNEI come from the germline V gene. The CDR3 consists of 18 residues. V lost 3 bases, J lost 9 bases, and 27 bases lay in between. CDR3 nucleotides: TGTGCCAGCAGTGACCCCGGACGTAGGGGCTTTAGGGGAAGTGAGCAGTTCTTC. Translating it yields CASSDPGRRGFRGSEQFF.

The rearrangement joins TRBV23-1 to TRBJ2-7; 9 nucleotides line up with TRBD1. TRBV23-1 counts as an open reading frame of uncertain function. J was trimmed by 3 bases and V by 8 bases; bases with no gene match: 11. The CDR3 covers 15 residues. CDR3 DNA sequence: TGCGCCAGCGCACCACTCCGGGACAGGGACTACGAGCAGTACTTC. Translating gives CASAPLRDRDYEQYF.

In the case of this clone: This sample includes further DNA sequences coding for the same CDR3. The rearrangement links TRBV12-3 or TRBV12-4 to TRBJ2-1, with TRBD2 matching over 7 bases. J gave up 7 bases and V 1 base, and 1 base lay outside the gene matches. This CDR3 region has 13 residues. CDR3 nucleotide sequence: TGTGCCAGCAGTTTAGTGGGAGGGAATGAGCAGTTCTTC. Amino acids: CASSLVGGNEQFF.

The chain is built from TRBV5-1 and TRBJ1-5, with D possibly TRBD1 on 5 matching bases. With 4 bases removed from V and 6 bases from J, the gap between germline ends came to 11 bases. Germline V gives CDR1 SGHRS, CDR2 YFSETQ. CDR3 length: 13 residues. The CDR3 DNA follows: TGCGCCAGCAGCATGGACGGGGGTCAGCCCCAGCATTTT. Protein sequence: CASSMDGGQPQHF.

The chain uses TRBV19 and TRBJ2-2; TRBD2 might be the D (6 bases). The CDR3 has 14 amino acids. V was trimmed by 9 bases and J by 6 bases, leaving 17 bases between them. Germline lookup yields CDR1 LNHDA and CDR2 SQIVND (reference sequence). The chain's CDR3 is CASTRGTAPGELFF. The CDR3, as DNA: TGTGCCAGCACCCGCGGGACTGCCCCCGGGGAGCTGTTTTTT.

This chain connects TRBV30 to TRBJ2-7, with D tentatively TRBD2 (6 bases). The CDR3 covers 14 residues. Trimming took off 2 bases at V and 7 bases at J, with 18 bases between the two ends. Germline CDR1 and CDR2: GTSNPN and SVGIG (reference sequence). This chain's CDR3 is CAWSSRGAVGEQYF. In nucleotides, the CDR3 is TGTGCCTGGAGTTCTCGCGGGGCGGTCGGGGAGCAGTACTTC. The full variable domain, with the rest looked up from reference TRBV30 and TRBJ2-7, is SQTIHQWPATLVQPVGSPLSLECTVEGTSNPNLYWYRQAAGRGLQLLFYSVGIGQISSEVPQNLSASRPQDRQFILSSKKLLLSDSGFYLCAWSSRGAVGEQYFGPGTRLTVT.

J is TRBJ2-7 and V is TRBV28, with 7 nucleotides matching TRBD1. From germline, CDR1 is MDHEN and CDR2 SYDVKM. The junction had 1 base not matched to a gene; V was cut back by 5 bases and J by 6 bases. The CDR3 totals 11 residues. As DNA, the CDR3 is TGTGCCAGCAGTACAGGGGTCGAGCAGTACTTC. Protein: CASSTGVEQYF.

The V gene is TRBV15, the J gene TRBJ2-1, with 7 bases matching TRBD2. CDR1 and CDR2 (germline): LNHNV, YYDKDF (reference sequence). The CDR3 consists of 14 residues. V dropped 3 bases and J dropped 5; count of bases not matched to a gene: 4. The CDR3: CATSSGGSHNEQFF. For the CDR3, the DNA is TGTGCCACCAGCAGCGGGGGGAGCCACAATGAGCAGTTCTTC.